The clone carrying this T cell receptor (beta chain) was counted ten times or more. Its specificity is not known. This sample stems from a study of metastatic and nonmetastatic thyroid tumors. Study-wide context: Both malignant and benign thyroid patients supplied peripheral blood and tumor or nodule tissue samples, across which the repertoires of these patients were then compared.

Germline V gene data show CDR1 as SGHAT and CDR2 as FQDESV (reference sequence). V was shortened by 5 bases and J by 0 bases, with 14 bases between the two germline ends. The CDR3 spans 16 residues. All patients were treatment-naive before thyroid surgery. TCRdb re-called the PCR reads with MiXCR. The table shows around 25,000 clones, with 13% occurring only once. Broader study findings: For both blood and tumor, malignant thyroid tumors reportedly showed significantly higher TCR beta diversity than benign nodules did.

The rearrangement links TRBV11-1 to TRBJ1-3, with D uncertain. This TCR derives from a female donor with papillary thyroid cancer or a benign thyroid nodule (not recorded which). Some clones in this sample may be carry-over from other donors' samples. Input material: blood. CDR3 sequence reads: CASSVLLGYSGNTIYF. For the CDR3, the DNA is TGTGCCAGCAGCGTCCTTCTCGGGTACTCTGGAAACACCATATATTTT.